This TCR beta chain was retrieved from a study of blood T cell repertoires in COVID-19. Sequencing used immunoSEQ multiplex PCR; TCRdb keeps in-frame clones, though not all of them. The data hold 80,000 to 100,000 clones, with approximately 79% observed a single time. V was cut by 0 bases and J by 1 base, with 10 bases left in between. The CDR3 contains 16 residues. Germline-derived CDR1 and CDR2 are ENHRY and SYGVKD. The J gene is TRBJ1-5, the V gene TRBV10-3; the D gene is possibly TRBD1 (5 bases). The clonotype was recovered from a man in his 70s with COVID-19, enrolled during active disease. Sequences were obtained from peripheral blood. The CDR3 DNA reads TGTGCCATCAGTGAGTCAGGGGCGGGAAGCAATCAGCCCCAGCATTTT. Encoded protein: CAISESGAGSNQPQHF.